This entry describes one T cell receptor (beta chain). The data derive from a study of CD8 T cells in Susac syndrome. TCR beta sequencing was performed on blood CD8+ and CD4+ T cells. This CDR3 spans 15 amino acids. Trimming took 2 bases from V and 4 from J, leaving 14 bases between them. Germline values: CDR1 SGHTA, CDR2 FQGNSA. An amount of RNA that ranged from about 0.45 to 1 ug was reverse transcribed with random hexamers. An immunoSEQ multiplex PCR amplified TCR beta CDR3 over 54 Vbeta and 13 Jbeta. In TCRdb, the immunoSEQ multiplex PCR reads were re-called with MiXCR into one record per CDR3 protein. Among 100,000 to 150,000 distinct CDR3 sequences listed, about 95% were seen once.

V and J are TRBV7-2 and TRBJ1-2; D may be TRBD1 (6 bases). Input material: CD4+ T cells from PBMCs. This TCR was recovered from a human donor in good health. The CDR3 DNA reads TGTGCCAGCAGCTTATCAGGGGCCTCTAGCTATGGCTACACCTTC. Protein: CASSLSGASSYGYTF.